Reported below is one TCR beta chain. The antigen remains unidentified. Only in-frame clones appear in the TCRdb table, and some are missing; sequencing was by immunoSEQ multiplex PCR. In the table there are more than 85,000 clones, approximately 87% of which are singletons. The CDR3 has 13 amino acids. Losses at the gene ends were 3 bases for V and 6 bases for J; bases not matched to a gene: 8. Germline CDR1 is DFQATT and CDR2 is SNEGSKA (reference sequence). The data derive from a study of T cell responses to AZD1222 COVID-19 vaccine. Overall study results and limits: Receipt of two AZD1222 doses was followed by a rise in Spike-specific TCR breadth and depth. The donors showed a predominance of white British ancestry and of females, with possible underestimation of clonal diversity. Reportedly, nearly half of unique spike TCRs recognized epitopes outside B.1.351/B.1.1.7 mutations. Distributed over spike, vaccine-associated CD4 TCRs predominated at 160-218 and 743-854.

Sequencing used peripheral blood, obtained 28 days after the second AZD1222 dose. This chain joins TRBV20-1 and TRBJ2-7, with 7 nucleotides matching TRBD2. The receptor's source is an adult who received the AZD1222 COVID-19 vaccine. In DNA, the CDR3 is TGCAGTGCTAGTCTCGGACTAGGGGCCGAGCAGTACTTC. Translated, it gives CSASLGLGAEQYF.